A single sample gave rise to the 17 T cell receptor beta chains below, sequenced in a study of T cell responses to AZD1222 COVID-19 vaccine. Sequencing was performed with immunoSEQ multiplex PCR; in TCRdb, only in-frame clones are kept and a portion is missing. The top ten clones hold around 1.5% of a sample with more than 95,000 clones, around nine tenths of them seen once. The material sequenced was peripheral blood, taken 28 days after the second AZD1222 dose. These receptors came from an adult who received the AZD1222 COVID-19 vaccine.

The chain combines TRBV11-3 with TRBJ2-3; 9 nucleotides align to TRBD2. The CDR3 runs to 17 residues. After removal of 0 bases from V and 1 base from J, the junction contained 5 bases not matched to a gene. Per the germline V gene, CDR1 is SGHNT and CDR2 is YENEEA. CDR3 sequence reads: CASSLEAGGPGTDTQYF. The CDR3 nucleotides read TGTGCCAGCAGCTTAGAGGCGGGAGGGCCGGGCACAGATACGCAGTATTTT.

V is TRBV4-2 and J is TRBJ2-1; D assignment may be TRBD1 or TRBD2 (6 bases each). V was pared by 4 bases and J by 7 bases, with 20 bases between. Germline CDR1 reads LGHNA; CDR2 reads YNFKEQ. The CDR3 loop spans 16 amino acids. The CDR3 loop reads CASSPTGPGAHNEQFF. DNA of the CDR3: TGTGCCAGCAGCCCCACAGGGCCGGGAGCTCATAATGAGCAGTTCTTC.

In nucleotides, the CDR3 is TGTGCCAGTAGTATATCGGGCGCCGGGGGGACTGAAGCTTTCTTT. Its translation is CASSISGAGGTEAFF. The gene calls are TRBV19 and TRBJ1-1; D perhaps matches TRBD1 (5 bases). The CDR3 runs to 15 residues. CDR1 LNHDA and CDR2 SQIVND come from the germline V gene (reference sequence). The ends were cut back, 2 bases at V and 5 bases at J, with 15 bases in the middle.

The CDR3 region is CASSLGQTYNEQFF. In nucleotides, the CDR3 is TGCGCCAGCAGCTTGGGACAGACCTACAATGAGCAGTTCTTC. The rearrangement links TRBV5-1 to TRBJ2-1; D is perhaps TRBD1 (5 bases). The V gene's germline CDR1 is SGHRS and CDR2 YFSETQ. Trimming took off 0 bases at V and 2 bases at J, with 6 bases between the two ends. The CDR3 is 14 amino acids.

J is TRBJ2-7 and V is TRBV2; no reliable D call. CDR3 length: 12 residues. V lost 6 bases, J lost 11 bases, and 17 bases lay in between. Germline CDR1 is SNHLY and CDR2 is FYNNEI. The CDR3 DNA reads TGTGCCAGCAGAACGTACTCCCAAGAAGAGTACTTC. It is translated as CASRTYSQEEYF.

V gene TRBV5-1 combines with J gene TRBJ2-3; no clear D gene. Trimming cost V 1 base and J 2 bases, with 11 bases left between them. The CDR3 length is 15 residues. Germline loops: CDR1 SGHRS, CDR2 YFSETQ. The CDR3 spells CASSLNPGSTDTQYF. The CDR3 DNA follows: TGCGCCAGCAGCTTGAACCCAGGATCCACAGATACGCAGTATTTT.

This sequence joins TRBV7-4 and TRBJ2-5; 9 nucleotides line up with TRBD2. V trimming: 5 bases; J trimming: 3 bases; junction bases outside the gene matches: 7. CDR3 length: 15 amino acids. Per germline, CDR1 SGHVT and CDR2 SQSDAQ. CDR3 region: CASSIPKREEETQYF. CDR3 coding DNA: TGTGCCAGCAGCATCCCGAAGCGGGAGGAAGAGACCCAGTACTTC.

The chain couples TRBV27 to TRBJ2-7, with 9 bases matching TRBD2. CDR1 is MNHEY and CDR2 is SMNVEV in the germline V gene (reference sequence). After removal of 5 bases from V and 1 base from J, the junction contained 6 bases not matched to a gene. CDR3 length: 15 residues. CDR3 in amino acids: CASSRRLAASYEQYF. The CDR3 DNA follows: TGTGCCAGCAGTCGACGACTAGCGGCTTCCTACGAGCAGTACTTC.

This chain connects TRBV29-1 to TRBJ2-5, with D possibly being TRBD1 (6 bases). V was cut by 6 bases and J by 2 bases, with 16 bases left in between. This CDR3 is 14 amino acids long. From germline, CDR1 is SQVTM and CDR2 ANQGSEA. The CDR3 region has the DNA TGCAGCGTGACAACCGGGACACTGCAAGAGACCCAGTACTTC. This codes for CSVTTGTLQETQYF. Drawing the rest from reference TRBV29-1 and TRBJ2-5, the complete variable domain is SAVISQKPSRDICQRGTSLTIQCQVDSQVTMMFWYRQQPGQSLTLIATANQGSEATYESGFVIDKFPISRPNLTFSTLTVSNMSPEDSSIYLCSVTTGTLQETQYFGPGTRLLVL.

The V gene is TRBV7-2, the J gene TRBJ1-1; D unclear. In germline, CDR1 is SGHTA, CDR2 FQGNSA. The CDR3 covers 13 residues. The germline V and J ends were trimmed by 1 base and 4 bases, with 7 bases remaining between them. The CDR3 sequence: CASSLGGITEAFF. CDR3 DNA sequence: TGTGCCAGCAGCTTAGGGGGTATCACTGAAGCTTTCTTT.

This chain joins TRBV5-1 and TRBJ2-5, with TRBD2 matching over 10 bases. Unmatched junction bases numbered 3, after V lost 2 bases and J lost 2 bases. The length of the CDR3 is 15 residues. Germline lookup yields CDR1 SGHRS and CDR2 YFSETQ. CDR3 nucleotides: TGCGCCAGCAGCTTAATGACTAGCGGGCAAGAGACCCAGTACTTC. It specifies CASSLMTSGQETQYF.

The V and J genes are TRBV3-1 (or the pseudogene TRBV3-2) and TRBJ2-1; either TRBD1 or TRBD2 may fit D (6 bases each). V lost 1 base, J lost 4 bases, and 11 bases lay in between. Germline V gene sequence: CDR1 LGHDT, CDR2 YNNKEL (reference sequence). The CDR3 length is 15 residues. The CDR3 DNA reads TGTGCCAGCAGCCAAGCGACAGGACTATACAATGAGCAGTTCTTC. Translation: CASSQATGLYNEQFF.

The V call is TRBV29-1, the J call TRBJ1-2; 10 bases agree with TRBD1. The CDR3 totals 14 residues. The V segment lost 4 bases and the J segment 6 bases; nucleotides outside the gene matches: 8. Germline CDR1 and CDR2: SQVTM and ANQGSEA. The CDR3 here is CSVGPGQGNDGYTF. DNA for the CDR3: TGCAGCGTTGGACCGGGACAGGGGAATGATGGCTACACCTTC.

CDR3 coding DNA: TGTGCCAGTTTTAGCGGGAGGCTTTACAATGAGCAGTTCTTC. Encoded protein: CASFSGRLYNEQFF. The chain joins TRBV28 to TRBJ2-1; TRBD2 agrees at 10 bases. Germline CDR1 is MDHEN and CDR2 is SYDVKM. V was clipped by 9 bases and J by 4 bases; unmatched bases: 6. The CDR3 sequence is 14 residues long. Full variable domain (missing parts from reference TRBV28 and TRBJ2-1): DVKVTQSSRYLVKRTGEKVFLECVQDMDHENMFWYRQDPGLGLRLIYFSYDVKMKEKGDIPEGYSVSREKKERFSLILESASTNQTSMYLCASFSGRLYNEQFFGPGTRLTVL.

As regards this clone: Germline and junction disagree at one end, which may indicate a read error. V usage is TRBV5-1 and J usage is TRBJ1-5; D is possibly TRBD1 (6 bases). The CDR3 runs 16 residues. Germline assignment: CDR1 SGHRS and CDR2 YFSETQ. As DNA, the CDR3 is TGCGCCAGCAGCAATGACAGGCATAATAGCAATCAGCCCCGGCATTTT. It specifies CASSNDRHNSNQPRHF.

This clone was seen just once. The chain links TRBV3-1 (or the pseudogene TRBV3-2) to TRBJ1-6, with D possibly matching TRBD1 (5 bases). V dropped 5 bases and J dropped 9 bases, with 14 bases sitting between them. The CDR3 contains 14 residues. Germline CDR1 is LGHDT and CDR2 is YNNKEL (reference sequence). The CDR3: CASSNRDQGSPLHF. The CDR3 coding sequence is TGTGCCAGCAGCAATCGGGACCAGGGTTCACCCCTCCACTTT.

J is TRBJ2-1 and V is TRBV4-2; 9 bases are shared with TRBD2. Germline values: CDR1 LGHNA, CDR2 YNFKEQ. The CDR3 loop spans 17 amino acids. Trimming removed 2 bases from V and 4 bases from J; junction bases left unmatched: 9. The CDR3 reads CASSQSSQTSGYNEQFF. Here the CDR3 DNA reads TGTGCCAGCAGCCAATCGTCTCAGACTAGCGGTTACAATGAGCAGTTCTTC.